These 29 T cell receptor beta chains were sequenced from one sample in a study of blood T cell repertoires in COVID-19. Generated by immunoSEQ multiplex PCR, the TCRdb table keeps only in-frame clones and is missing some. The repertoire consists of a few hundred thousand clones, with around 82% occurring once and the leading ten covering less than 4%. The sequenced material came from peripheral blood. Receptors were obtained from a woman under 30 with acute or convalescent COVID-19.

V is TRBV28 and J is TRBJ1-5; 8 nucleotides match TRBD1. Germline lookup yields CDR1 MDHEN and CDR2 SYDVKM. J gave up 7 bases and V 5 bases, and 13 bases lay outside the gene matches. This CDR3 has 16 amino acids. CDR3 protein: CASSPTTGGRGQPQHF. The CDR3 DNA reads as TGTGCCAGCAGTCCGACAACAGGGGGAAGGGGCCAGCCCCAGCATTTT.

CDR3 amino acids: CASSYSLNTEAFF. The DNA for the CDR3 is TGTGCCAGCAGTTACTCCTTGAACACTGAAGCTTTCTTT. V usage is TRBV6-5 and J usage is TRBJ1-1; D gene ambiguous. The CDR3 runs 13 residues. Per the germline V gene, CDR1 is MNHEY and CDR2 is SVGAGI. The V end lost 0 bases, the J end lost 0 bases, and 2 bases lay between the germline ends.

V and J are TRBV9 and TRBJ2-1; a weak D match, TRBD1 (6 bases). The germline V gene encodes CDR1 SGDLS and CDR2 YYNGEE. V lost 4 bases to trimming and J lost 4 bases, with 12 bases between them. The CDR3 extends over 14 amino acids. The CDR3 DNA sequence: TGTGCCAGCAGCCCAAGGACAGCATACAATGAGCAGTTCTTC. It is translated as CASSPRTAYNEQFF. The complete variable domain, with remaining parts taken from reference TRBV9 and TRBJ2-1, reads DSGVTQTPKHLITATGQRVTLRCSPRSGDLSVYWYQQSLDQGLQFLIQYYNGEERAKGNILERFSAQQFPDLHSELNLSSLELGDSALYFCASSPRTAYNEQFFGPGTRLTVL.

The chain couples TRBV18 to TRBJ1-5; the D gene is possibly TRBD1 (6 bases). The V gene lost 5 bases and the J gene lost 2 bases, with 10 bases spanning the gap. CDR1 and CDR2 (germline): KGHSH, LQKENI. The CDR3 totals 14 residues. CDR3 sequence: CASSTSGGNQPQHF. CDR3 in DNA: TGTGCCAGCTCAACCTCAGGGGGCAATCAGCCCCAGCATTTT.

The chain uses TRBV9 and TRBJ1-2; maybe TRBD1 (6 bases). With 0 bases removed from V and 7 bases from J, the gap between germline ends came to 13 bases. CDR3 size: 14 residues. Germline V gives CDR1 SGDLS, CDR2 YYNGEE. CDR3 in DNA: TGTGCCAGCAGCGTAGAACAGGGTTCAGGTGGCTACACCTTC. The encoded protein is CASSVEQGSGGYTF.

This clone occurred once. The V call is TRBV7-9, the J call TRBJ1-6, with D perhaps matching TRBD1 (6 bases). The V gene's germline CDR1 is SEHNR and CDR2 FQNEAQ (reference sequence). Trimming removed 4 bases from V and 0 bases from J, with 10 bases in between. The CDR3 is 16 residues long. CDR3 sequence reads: CASSSGQSSYNSPLHF. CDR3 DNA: TGTGCCAGCAGCTCCGGACAGAGCTCCTATAATTCACCCCTCCACTTT.

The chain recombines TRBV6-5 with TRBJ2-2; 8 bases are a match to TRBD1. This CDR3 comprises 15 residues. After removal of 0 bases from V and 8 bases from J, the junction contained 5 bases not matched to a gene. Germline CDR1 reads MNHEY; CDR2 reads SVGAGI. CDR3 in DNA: TGTGCCAGCAGTTACTCAGGACAGGGCAGGGGGGAGCTGTTTTTT. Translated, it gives CASSYSGQGRGELFF.

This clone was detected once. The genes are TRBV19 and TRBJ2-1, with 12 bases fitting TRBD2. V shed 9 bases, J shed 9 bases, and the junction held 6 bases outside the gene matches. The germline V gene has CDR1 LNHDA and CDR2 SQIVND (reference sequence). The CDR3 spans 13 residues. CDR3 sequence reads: CASRLAGVAEQFF. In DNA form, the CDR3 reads TGTGCCAGCCGACTAGCGGGAGTGGCTGAGCAGTTCTTC.

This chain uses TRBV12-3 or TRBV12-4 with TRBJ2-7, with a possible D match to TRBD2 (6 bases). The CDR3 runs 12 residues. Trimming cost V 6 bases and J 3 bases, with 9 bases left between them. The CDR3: CASSPGGYEQYF. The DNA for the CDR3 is TGTGCCAGCAGCCCCGGGGGCTACGAGCAGTACTTC.

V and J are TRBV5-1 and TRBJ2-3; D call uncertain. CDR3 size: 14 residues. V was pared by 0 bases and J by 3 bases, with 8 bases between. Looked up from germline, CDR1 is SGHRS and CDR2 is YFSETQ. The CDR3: CASSLAAGTDTQYF. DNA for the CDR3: TGCGCCAGCAGCTTGGCTGCCGGTACAGATACGCAGTATTTT.

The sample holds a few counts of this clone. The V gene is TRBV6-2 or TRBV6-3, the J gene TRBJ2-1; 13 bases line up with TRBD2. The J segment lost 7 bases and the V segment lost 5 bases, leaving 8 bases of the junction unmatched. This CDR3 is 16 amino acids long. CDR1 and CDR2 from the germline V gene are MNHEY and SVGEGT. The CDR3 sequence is CASSPRLAGGPNEQFF. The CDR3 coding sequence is TGTGCCAGCAGTCCCCGACTAGCGGGAGGCCCAAATGAGCAGTTCTTC.

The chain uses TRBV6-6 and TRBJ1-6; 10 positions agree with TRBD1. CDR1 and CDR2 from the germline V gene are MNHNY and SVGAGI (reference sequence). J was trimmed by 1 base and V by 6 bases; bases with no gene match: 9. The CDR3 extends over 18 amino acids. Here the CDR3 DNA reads TGTGCCAGCAGCCGAGGGACAGGGGTACAATCCTATAATTCACCCCTCCACTTT. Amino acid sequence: CASSRGTGVQSYNSPLHF.

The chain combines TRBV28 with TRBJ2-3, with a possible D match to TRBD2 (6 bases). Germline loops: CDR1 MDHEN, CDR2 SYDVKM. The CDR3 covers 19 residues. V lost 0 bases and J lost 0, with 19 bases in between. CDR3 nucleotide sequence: TGTGCCAGCAGTTTATGGTTGGGGGGACTGGGCCTGAGCACAGATACGCAGTATTTT. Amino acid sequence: CASSLWLGGLGLSTDTQYF. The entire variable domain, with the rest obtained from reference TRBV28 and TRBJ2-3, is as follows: DVKVTQSSRYLVKRTGEKVFLECVQDMDHENMFWYRQDPGLGLRLIYFSYDVKMKEKGDIPEGYSVSREKKERFSLILESASTNQTSMYLCASSLWLGGLGLSTDTQYFGPGTRLTVL.

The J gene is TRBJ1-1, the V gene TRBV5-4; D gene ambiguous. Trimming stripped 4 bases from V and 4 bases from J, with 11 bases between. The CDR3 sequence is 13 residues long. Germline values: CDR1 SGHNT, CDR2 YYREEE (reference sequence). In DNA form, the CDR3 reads TGTGCCAGCAGCGGGAGGGTTGGCACTGAAGCTTTCTTT. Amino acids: CASSGRVGTEAFF.

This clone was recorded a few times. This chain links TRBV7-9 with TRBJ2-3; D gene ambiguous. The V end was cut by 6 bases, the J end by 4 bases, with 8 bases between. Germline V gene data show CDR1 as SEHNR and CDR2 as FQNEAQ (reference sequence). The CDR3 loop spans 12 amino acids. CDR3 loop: CASRLIADTQYF. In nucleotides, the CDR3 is TGTGCCAGCAGACTAATTGCAGATACGCAGTATTTT.

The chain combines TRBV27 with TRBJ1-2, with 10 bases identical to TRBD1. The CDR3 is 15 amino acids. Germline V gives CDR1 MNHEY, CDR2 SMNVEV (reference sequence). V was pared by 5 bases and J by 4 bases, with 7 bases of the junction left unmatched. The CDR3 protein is CASSPRTGGTYGYTF. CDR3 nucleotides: TGTGCCAGCAGTCCCCGGACAGGGGGGACCTATGGCTACACCTTC.

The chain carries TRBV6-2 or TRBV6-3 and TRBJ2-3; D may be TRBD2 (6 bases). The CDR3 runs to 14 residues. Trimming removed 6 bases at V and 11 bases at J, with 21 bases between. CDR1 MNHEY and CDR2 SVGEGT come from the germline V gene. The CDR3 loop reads CASSVPETGLMQYF. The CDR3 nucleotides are TGTGCCAGCAGCGTACCTGAAACGGGACTGATGCAGTATTTT.

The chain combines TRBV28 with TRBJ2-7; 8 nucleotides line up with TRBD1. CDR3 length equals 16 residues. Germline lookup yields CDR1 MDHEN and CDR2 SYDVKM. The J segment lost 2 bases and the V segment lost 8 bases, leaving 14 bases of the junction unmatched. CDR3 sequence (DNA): TGTGCCAGCTGTTCCCTGGGGGGACAGGCTACCTACGAGCAGTACTTC. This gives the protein CASCSLGGQATYEQYF.

This chain's CDR3 is CASSLAYQDRTGELFF. The CDR3 DNA sequence: TGTGCCAGCAGCTTAGCATACCAGGATCGGACCGGGGAGCTGTTTTTT. This chain joins TRBV7-2 and TRBJ2-2; D remains unclear. The CDR3 is 16 residues long. V was pared by 0 bases and J by 5 bases, with 13 bases between. Per germline, CDR1 SGHTA and CDR2 FQGNSA. Supplemented by reference TRBV7-2 and TRBJ2-2, the full variable domain reads GAGVSQSPSNKVTEKGKDVELRCDPISGHTALYWYRQSLGQGLEFLIYFQGNSAPDKSGLPSDRFSAERTGGSVSTLTIQRTQQEDSAVYLCASSLAYQDRTGELFFGEGSRLTVL.

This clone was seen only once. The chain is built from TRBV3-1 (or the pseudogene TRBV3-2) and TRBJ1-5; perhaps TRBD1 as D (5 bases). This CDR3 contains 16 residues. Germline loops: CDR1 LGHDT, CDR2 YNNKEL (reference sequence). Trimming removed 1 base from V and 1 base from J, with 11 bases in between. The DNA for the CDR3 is TGTGCCAGCAGCCAAGGATCGGGGGTCAGCAATCAGCCCCAGCATTTT. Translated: CASSQGSGVSNQPQHF.

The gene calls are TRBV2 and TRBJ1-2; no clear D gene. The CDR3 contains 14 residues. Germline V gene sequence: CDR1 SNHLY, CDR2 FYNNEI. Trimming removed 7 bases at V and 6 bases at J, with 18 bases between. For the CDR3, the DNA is TGTGCCAGCATGTCAGGAGGGCGGGTGGATGGCTACACCTTC. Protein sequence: CASMSGGRVDGYTF.

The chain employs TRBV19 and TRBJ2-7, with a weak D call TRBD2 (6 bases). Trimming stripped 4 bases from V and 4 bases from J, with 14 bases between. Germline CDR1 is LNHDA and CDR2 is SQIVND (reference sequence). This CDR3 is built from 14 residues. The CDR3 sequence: CASSTVPGVYEQYF. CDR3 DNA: TGTGCCAGTAGTACCGTCCCGGGGGTATACGAGCAGTACTTC. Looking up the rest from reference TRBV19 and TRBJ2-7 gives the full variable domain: DGGITQSPKYLFRKEGQNVTLSCEQNLNHDAMYWYRQDPGQGLRLIYYSQIVNDFQKGDIAEGYSVSREKKESFPLTVTSAQKNPTAFYLCASSTVPGVYEQYFGPGTRLTVT.

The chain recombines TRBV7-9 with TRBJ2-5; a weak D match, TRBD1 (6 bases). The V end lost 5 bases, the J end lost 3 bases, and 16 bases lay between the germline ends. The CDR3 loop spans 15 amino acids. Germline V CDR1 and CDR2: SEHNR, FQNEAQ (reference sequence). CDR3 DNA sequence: TGTGCCAGCAGCGTAGAGGAGGACAGTGAAGAGACCCAGTACTTC. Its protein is CASSVEEDSEETQYF.

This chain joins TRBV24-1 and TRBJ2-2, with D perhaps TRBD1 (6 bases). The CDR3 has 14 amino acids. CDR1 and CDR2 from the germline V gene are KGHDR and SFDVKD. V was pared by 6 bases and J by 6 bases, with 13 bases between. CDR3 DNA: TGTGCCACCAGTAGTCCATCAGGGGCCGGGGAGCTGTTTTTT. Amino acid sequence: CATSSPSGAGELFF.

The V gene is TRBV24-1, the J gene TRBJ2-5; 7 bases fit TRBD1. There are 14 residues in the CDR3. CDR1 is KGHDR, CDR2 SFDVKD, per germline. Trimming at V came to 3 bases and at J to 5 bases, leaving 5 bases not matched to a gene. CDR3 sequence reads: CATSDARGSETQYF. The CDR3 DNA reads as TGTGCCACCAGTGATGCCAGGGGGTCTGAGACCCAGTACTTC.

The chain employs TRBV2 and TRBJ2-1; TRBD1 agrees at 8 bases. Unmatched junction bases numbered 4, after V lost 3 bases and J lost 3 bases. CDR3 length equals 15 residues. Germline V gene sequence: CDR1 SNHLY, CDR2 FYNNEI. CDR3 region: CASSETGEIYNEQFF. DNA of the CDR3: TGTGCCAGCAGTGAGACAGGGGAAATCTACAATGAGCAGTTCTTC.

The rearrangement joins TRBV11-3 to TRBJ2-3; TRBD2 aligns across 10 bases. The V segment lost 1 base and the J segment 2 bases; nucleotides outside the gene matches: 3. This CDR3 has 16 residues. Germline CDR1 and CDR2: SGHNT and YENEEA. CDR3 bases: TGTGCCAGCAGCTTAGGGCTAGCGGGAGCCACAGATACGCAGTATTTT. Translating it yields CASSLGLAGATDTQYF.

The CDR3 here is CASSPGGVRSEQFF. The CDR3 coding sequence is TGTGCCAGCAGCCCTGGCGGGGTAAGGAGTGAGCAGTTCTTC. The gene calls are TRBV11-3 and TRBJ2-1; D is possibly TRBD2 (6 bases). The germline V gene has CDR1 SGHNT and CDR2 YENEEA. With 5 bases removed from V and 9 bases from J, the gap between germline ends came to 17 bases. This CDR3 region has 14 residues.

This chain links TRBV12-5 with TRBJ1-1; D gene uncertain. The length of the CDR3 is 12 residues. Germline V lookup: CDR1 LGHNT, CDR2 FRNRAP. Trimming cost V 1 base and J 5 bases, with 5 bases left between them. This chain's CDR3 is CASGLETTEAFF. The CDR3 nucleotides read TGTGCTAGTGGTTTGGAAACTACTGAAGCTTTCTTT. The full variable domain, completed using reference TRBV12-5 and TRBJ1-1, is DARVTQTPRHKVTEMGQEVTMRCQPILGHNTVFWYRQTMMQGLELLAYFRNRAPLDDSGMPKDRFSAEMPDATLATLKIQPSEPRDSAVYFCASGLETTEAFFGQGTRLTVV.